This T cell receptor beta chain was sequenced for a study of T cell responses to AZD1222 COVID-19 vaccine. Across the study: Recipients boosted at about 4 weeks or about 12 weeks are pooled.

Findings and limits, study-wide: Repertoire collection took place solely once the T cell response had peaked.

This clone was observed once. Its target is not known. TCRdb's table, derived via immunoSEQ multiplex PCR, lists solely in-frame clones and lacks some. The data contain around 100,000 clones, 80% to 95% of them singletons. Trimming stripped 7 bases from V and 0 bases from J, with 16 bases between. The V gene's germline CDR1 is MNHNY and CDR2 SVGAGI (reference sequence). CDR3 length: 16 amino acids. The rearrangement uses TRBV6-6 and TRBJ1-5; D is unclear. This sequence originates from an adult in good health. The sample consisted of peripheral blood, taken on day 0 of AZD1222 vaccination. The CDR3 DNA sequence: TGTGCCAGCACCCGCCCGCGGGCGGATAGCAATCAGCCCCAGCATTTT. Translating gives CASTRPRADSNQPQHF.